The clone carrying this TCR beta chain has ten or more counts. This specimen belongs to a study of T cells in Graves' hyperthyroidism and ophthalmopathy. In germline, CDR1 is DFQATT, CDR2 SNEGSKA (reference sequence). The CDR3 contains 15 residues. The V segment lost 3 bases and the J segment 4 bases; nucleotides outside the gene matches: 8. Amplified TCR beta CDR3 regions came from RNA transcripts. The TCR CDR3 first-round RT-PCR relied on the HTBI primer set. TCRdb itself ran the multiplex PCR reads through MiXCR, one entry per CDR3 protein. The sample carries 200,000 to 250,000 distinct CDR3 sequences, approximately 20% recorded once.

This sequence joins TRBV20-1 and TRBJ2-3, with 9 bases matching TRBD2. This sequence originates from a man aged 40-55 years with Graves' hyperthyroidism. Source material: blood. For the CDR3, the DNA is TGCAGTGCTAGTCGGCTAGCGGGGCGGGCAGATACGCAGTATTTT. Translation: CSASRLAGRADTQYF.